This note documents a single T cell receptor beta chain sequence. Antigen specificity is unknown. The data originate from a study of shared clonotypes between healthy human individuals. Looking at the study overall: Sampling drew on donors who were two women and three men aged 18 to 49. Study observations and caveats: Estimated richness values were generally larger in naive subsets than in memory subsets.

Per the authors' pipeline: Because ImmunoSEQ provided only junction sequences with no quality scores, the filtering differed. Sequencing used immunoSEQ multiplex PCR; TCRdb keeps in-frame clones, though not all of them. V, J and clone size are those of that table, while D and trimming were read from the DNA. Here the sample spans roughly 700,000 clones, less than 95% being singletons. The CDR3 length is 15 residues. Looked up from germline, CDR1 is SQVTM and CDR2 is ANQGSEA. Trimming shortened V by 7 bases and J by 1 base, and 19 bases separated the two germline ends. Input material: memory CD8+ T cells from PBMCs. Subset of the sample: CD45RO+ cells pooled with CCR7-negative TemRA cells. V is TRBV29-1 and J is TRBJ2-5, with D hard to call. This receptor was obtained from a man between 18 and 29 years old in good health. Some clones in this sample may be carry-over from other donors' samples. This chain's CDR3 is CSASWGRVPQETQYF. The CDR3 nucleotides read TGCAGCGCCAGTTGGGGTCGAGTTCCCCAAGAGACCCAGTACTTC. Supplemented by reference TRBV29-1 and TRBJ2-5, the full variable domain reads SAVISQKPSRDICQRGTSLTIQCQVDSQVTMMFWYRQQPGQSLTLIATANQGSEATYESGFVIDKFPISRPNLTFSTLTVSNMSPEDSSIYLCSASWGRVPQETQYFGPGTRLLVL.